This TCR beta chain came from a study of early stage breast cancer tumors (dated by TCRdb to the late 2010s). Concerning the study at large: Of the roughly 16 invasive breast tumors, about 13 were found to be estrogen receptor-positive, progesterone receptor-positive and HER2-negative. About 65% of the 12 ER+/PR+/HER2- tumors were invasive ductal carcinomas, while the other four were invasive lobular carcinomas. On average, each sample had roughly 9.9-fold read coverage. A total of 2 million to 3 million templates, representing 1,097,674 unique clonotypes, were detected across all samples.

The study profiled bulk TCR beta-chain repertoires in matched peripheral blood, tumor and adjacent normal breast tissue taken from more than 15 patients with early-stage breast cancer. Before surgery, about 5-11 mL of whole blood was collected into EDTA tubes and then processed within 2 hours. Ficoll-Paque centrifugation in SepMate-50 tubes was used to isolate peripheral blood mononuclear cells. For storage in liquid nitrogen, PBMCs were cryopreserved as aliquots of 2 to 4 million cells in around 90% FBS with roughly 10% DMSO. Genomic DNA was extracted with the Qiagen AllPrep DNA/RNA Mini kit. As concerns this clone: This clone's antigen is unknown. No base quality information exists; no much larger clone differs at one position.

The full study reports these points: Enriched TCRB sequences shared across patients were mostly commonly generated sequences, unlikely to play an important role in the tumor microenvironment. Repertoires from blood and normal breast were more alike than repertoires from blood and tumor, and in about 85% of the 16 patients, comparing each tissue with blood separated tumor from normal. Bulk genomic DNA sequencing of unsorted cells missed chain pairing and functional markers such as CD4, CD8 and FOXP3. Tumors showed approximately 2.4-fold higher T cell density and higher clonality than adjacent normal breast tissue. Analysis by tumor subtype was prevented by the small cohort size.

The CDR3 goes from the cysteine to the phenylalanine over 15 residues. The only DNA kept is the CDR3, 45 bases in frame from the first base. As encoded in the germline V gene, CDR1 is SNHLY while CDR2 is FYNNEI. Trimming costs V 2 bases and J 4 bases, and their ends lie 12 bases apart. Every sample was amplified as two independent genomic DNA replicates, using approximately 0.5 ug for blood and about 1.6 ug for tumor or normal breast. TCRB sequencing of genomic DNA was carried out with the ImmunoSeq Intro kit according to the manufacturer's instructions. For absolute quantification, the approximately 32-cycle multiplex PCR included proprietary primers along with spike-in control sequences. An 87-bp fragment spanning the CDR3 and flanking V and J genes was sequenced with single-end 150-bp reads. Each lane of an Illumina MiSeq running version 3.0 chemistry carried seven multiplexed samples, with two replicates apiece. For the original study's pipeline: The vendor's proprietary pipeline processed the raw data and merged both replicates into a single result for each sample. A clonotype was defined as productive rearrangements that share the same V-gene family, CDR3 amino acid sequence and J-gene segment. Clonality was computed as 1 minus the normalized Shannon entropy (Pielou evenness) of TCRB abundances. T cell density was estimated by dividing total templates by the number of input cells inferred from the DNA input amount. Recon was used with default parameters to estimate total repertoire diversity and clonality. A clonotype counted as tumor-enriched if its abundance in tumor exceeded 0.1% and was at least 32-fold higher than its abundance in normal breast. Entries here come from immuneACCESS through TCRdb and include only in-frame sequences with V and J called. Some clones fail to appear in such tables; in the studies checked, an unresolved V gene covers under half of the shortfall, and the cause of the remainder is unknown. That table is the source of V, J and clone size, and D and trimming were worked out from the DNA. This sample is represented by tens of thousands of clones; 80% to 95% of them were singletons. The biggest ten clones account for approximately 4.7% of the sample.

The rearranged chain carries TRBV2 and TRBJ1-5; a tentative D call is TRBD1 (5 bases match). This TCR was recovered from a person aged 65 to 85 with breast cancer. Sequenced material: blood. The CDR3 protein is CASSEHPGGNQPQHF. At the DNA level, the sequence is TGTGCCAGCAGTGAACACCCCGGGGGAAATCAGCCCCAGCATTTT.